This TCR beta chain was captured by sequencing in a study of beta chain features in type 1 diabetes. This clone has only a few counts. Antigen: not known. Study outcomes and limitations: Sampled from patients, naive, central memory and Treg TCRB repertoires appeared more similar than those sampled from healthy donors. PCR might preferentially amplify shorter templates, equally in patients and controls.

V was cut by 1 base and J by 5 bases, with 7 bases left in between. The CDR3 loop spans 13 amino acids. CDR1 SGHTA and CDR2 FQGNSA come from the germline V gene. TCRB transcripts that were expressed got sequenced, as all of the isolated RNA had been reverse transcribed. Reads from naive, central memory and regulatory T cell samples averaged roughly 3.3 million. The table came from immunoSEQ multiplex PCR; TCRdb's copy has only in-frame clones and leaves some out. The sample holds a few hundred thousand clones; roughly 16% are singletons and the top ten take 0.019%. The chain uses TRBV7-2 and TRBJ2-3, with D possibly matching TRBD2 (5 bases). The origin of this receptor is a woman in her late teens or twenties in good health. Specimen: naive CD4+ T cells from blood. The chain's CDR3 is CASSLVEGDTQYF. The CDR3 nucleotides read TGTGCCAGCAGCTTAGTAGAGGGAGATACGCAGTATTTT. Together with reference TRBV7-2 and TRBJ2-3, the CDR3 gives the full variable domain: GAGVSQSPSNKVTEKGKDVELRCDPISGHTALYWYRQSLGQGLEFLIYFQGNSAPDKSGLPSDRFSAERTGGSVSTLTIQRTQQEDSAVYLCASSLVEGDTQYFGPGTRLTVL.